This entry features one T cell receptor (beta chain) sequence. Its binding antigen is unknown. Base qualities are not provided; no much larger clone lies one nucleotide away. The data belong to a study of identical twins (dated by TCRdb to 2016 to 2018). A note on the overall study: To test whether fetal clonotypes persist, the study used deep sequencing on TCR alpha and beta repertoires from monozygotic twins, unrelated adults of various ages, and cord blood. Replicate twin experiments were performed at different times using different library preparation protocols to rule out contamination.

Library preparation was by 5' RACE. Sequencing relied on an Illumina HiSeq 2000. Template switching added a universal primer binding site, and the final cDNA carried a unique molecular identifier that allowed TCR cDNA molecules to be counted accurately. First-strand cDNA for TCR alpha and beta chains was synthesized from specific primers in the conserved constant-segment region. To control for contamination, every cDNA library was double barcoded, receiving both a SMART-Mk sample barcode and Illumina barcodes. TruSeq adapter sequences and Illumina sample barcodes were added in two successive PCR steps. The Illumina HiSeq platform was used with custom primers to sequence TCR alpha and beta cDNA libraries. The authors' analysis ran thus. MiGEC was used to process raw reads and extract unique molecular identifiers, and MiXCR was used to find CDR3 positions. Recombination models were inferred per individual with the repgenHMM and IGoR tools using an EM algorithm. The tcR package in R was used for shared clonotype analysis, with sharing normalized by the product of cloneset sizes. To study raw recombination without the effects of thymic and clonal selection, out-of-frame nonproductive sequences were analyzed. The raw public reads went through TCRdb reprocessing: fastp at Q25, MiXCR clone calling, in-frame beta chains kept. One record per CDR3 amino acid sequence lists the most common genes and DNA. TCRdb's processing, not the authors' own work, is the source of the V and J calls. The sample has about 220,000 distinct CDR3 sequences on record, under 8.5% of them singletons. About 14% of the sample goes to the ten largest clones.

Trimming accounts for 3 bases at V and 3 bases at J, while the number of junction bases matched to no gene is 3. CDR1 and CDR2, per the germline V gene, are SGHDT and YYEEEE. The CDR3 starts with the cysteine, ends with the phenylalanine, and has 14 residues. Of the read, only the CDR3 DNA is kept; its 42 bases are in frame from base 1. Every donor in the study was a healthy Caucasian. Three pairs of female monozygotic twins, all aged about 18 to 30 years, made up the twin cohort. Positive isolation kits from Invitrogen were used to isolate the CD4+ and CD8+ T cell populations. The research as a whole found: A weaker excess of twin sharing was found in beta out-of-frame sequences because the signal-to-noise ratio was lowered by fewer shared sequences. Out-of-frame TCR alpha sequences shared between twins showed an excess of low generation-probability sequences compared with coincidental sharing between unrelated individuals. Invariant T cells such as MAIT and iNKT could partly confound zero-insertion analyses, although diverse VJ usage argued against such confounding for most clonotypes. Out-of-frame TCR alpha sharing in monozygotic twins was systematically underestimated by recombination models, whereas sharing between unrelated individuals was in agreement with the recombination models. Fewer insertions were carried by abundant cord blood beta clonotypes, a similar but weaker trend appeared in young adult naive repertoires, and no such trend appeared in memory repertoires. Conclusions relied on cross-sectional statistical analysis, since the same donors could not be followed over many years.

This sample also belongs to another study, concerning T cells expressing NK-cell markers. As the second study states: Eight or nine donors provided sorted CD3+CD56+NKG2C+, CD3+CD56+NKG2C- and CD3+CD56-NKG2C+ T-cell subsets, whose TCR beta-chain repertoires were profiled. Of the eight sequenced donors, seven were found to be HCMV-seropositive and one was found to be HCMV-seronegative. To restrict sorting to alphabetaTCR-expressing T cells, an anti-gammadeltaTCR antibody was added in several experiments. In six donors, the dominant CD3+CD56+NKG2C+ clonotypes were among the top 10 CD8+ clonotypes and accounted for about 1.0-7.5% of CD8+ T cells. Those dominant clonotypes were again the most abundant among CD3+CD56-NKG2C+ cells in several donors, at about 25-60.1%. Whether the expanded NKG2C-expressing T cell clones were specific for HCMV antigens remained unclear. Randomly selected healthy volunteers, three men and five women, were used as the eight sequenced donors. A commercial ELISA kit detecting HCMV-specific IgG in serum was used to determine HCMV serostatus. MIGEC was used to demultiplex reads and group reads by UMI, and MiTCR was used to assemble and quantify clonotypes. To remove erroneous sequences, TCR cDNA sequences were retained only when supported by two or more reads. The tcR package was used for downstream repertoire analysis, with clonotypes matched between fractions based on CDR3 nucleotide sequence plus V segment. VDJmatch was used to annotate antigen specificity against VDJdb, with one amino acid substitution allowed in CDR3.

The source material was CD8+ T cells sorted from blood. Recombination joined TRBV5-6 with TRBJ1-5, with 7 bases in between that match TRBD1. The receptor was isolated from a woman younger than 35 in good health. The sequence in DNA is TGTGCCAGCAGCTCGACAGGGCCCAATCAGCCCCAGCATTTT. Its protein is CASSSTGPNQPQHF. Here the CDR3 is joined to the reference TRBV5-6 and TRBJ1-5 genes, and the full variable domain is: DAGVTQSPTHLIKTRGQQVTLRCSPKSGHDTVSWYQQALGQGPQFIFQYYEEEERQRGNFPDRFSGHQFPNYSSELNVNALLLGDSALYLCASSSTGPNQPQHFGDGTRLSIL.